What follows are 5 T cell receptor beta chains derived from one specimen sequenced in a study of cytomegalovirus exposure and HLA in healthy donors (TCRdb year 2017). Libraries came from the immunoSEQ multiplex PCR assay. The multiplex PCR relied on a mix of 60 forward primers for TCR Vbeta segments and 13 reverse primers for TCR Jbeta segments. This immuneACCESS table, as held by TCRdb, lists in-frame sequences with V and J called but not all clones. Of the missing ones, under half trace to an unresolved V gene in checked studies; the others have no known cause. This sample comprises 150,000 to 200,000 clones, around nine tenths of them detected only once. Clones ranked in the top ten supply approximately 2% of the sample. The sample consisted of PBMCs. These TCRs come from a young woman in good health and CMV-seronegative.

This chain uses TRBV7-8 with TRBJ1-2; perhaps TRBD1 as D (5 bases). The germline V and J ends were trimmed by 5 bases and 0 bases, with 7 bases remaining between them. The CDR3 totals 13 residues. Germline values: CDR1 SGHVS, CDR2 FQNEAQ. CDR3 in DNA: TGTGCCAGCAGCGACAGTACTAACTATGGCTACACCTTC. It is translated as CASSDSTNYGYTF.

This rearrangement joins TRBV5-6 to TRBJ1-6; 8 nucleotides match TRBD1. The CDR3 loop spans 15 amino acids. Looked up from germline, CDR1 is SGHDT and CDR2 is YYEEEE. The ends lost 5 bases at V and 7 bases at J; junction bases unmatched: 8. CDR3 residues: CASSLGQGGNSPLHF. In nucleotides, the CDR3 is TGTGCCAGCAGTCTTGGACAGGGAGGAAATTCACCCCTCCACTTT.

The chain joins TRBV19 to TRBJ2-2; 12 bases map to TRBD2. Germline CDR1 LNHDA, CDR2 SQIVND (reference sequence). V lost 1 base, J lost 6 bases, and 3 bases stayed unmatched. The CDR3 consists of 16 residues. The CDR3 region has the DNA TGTGCCAGTAGTATAGGACTAGCGGGAGTGGCCGGGGAGCTGTTTTTT. Protein: CASSIGLAGVAGELFF.

The chain uses TRBV5-6 and TRBJ1-5; D gene ambiguous. V lost 3 bases and J 1 base, leaving 5 bases between the germline ends. The V gene's germline CDR1 is SGHDT and CDR2 YYEEEE. The CDR3 consists of 13 residues. The CDR3 DNA is TGTGCCAGCAGCTCATCCAGCAATCAGCCCCAGCATTTT. Encoded protein: CASSSSSNQPQHF.

V usage is TRBV25-1 and J usage is TRBJ1-4; D possibly corresponds to TRBD1 (5 bases). This CDR3 contains 16 residues. V shed 4 bases and J shed 8 bases, with 20 bases lying between them. CDR1 and CDR2 from the germline V gene are MGHDK and SYGVNS. The CDR3 coding sequence is TGTGCCAGCAGTGGCACCCTTCAGGGAACAGGCGAAAAACTGTTTTTT. As protein: CASSGTLQGTGEKLFF.